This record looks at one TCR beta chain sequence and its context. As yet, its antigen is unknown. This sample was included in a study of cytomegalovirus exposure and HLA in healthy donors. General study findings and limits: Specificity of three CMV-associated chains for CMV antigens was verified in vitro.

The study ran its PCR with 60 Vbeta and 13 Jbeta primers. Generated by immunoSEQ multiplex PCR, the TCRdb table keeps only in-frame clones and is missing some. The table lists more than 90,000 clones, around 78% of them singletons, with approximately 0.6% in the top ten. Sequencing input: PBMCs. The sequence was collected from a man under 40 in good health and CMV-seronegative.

In nucleotides, the CDR3 is TGTGCCAGCAGCACCGGGACCTACAATGAGCAGTTCTTC. Translated: CASSTGTYNEQFF. V usage is TRBV7-7 and J usage is TRBJ2-1, with D possibly matching TRBD2 (5 bases). CDR1 and CDR2 (germline): SSHAT, FNYEAQ (reference sequence). CDR3 length: 13 residues. V lost 5 bases, J lost 2 bases, and 7 bases lay in between. The variable domain in full, completed from reference TRBV7-7 and TRBJ2-1, reads GAGVSQSPRYKVTKRGQDVTLRCDPISSHATLYWYQQALGQGPEFLTYFNYEAQPDKSGLPSDRFSAERPEGSISTLTIQRTEQRDSAMYRCASSTGTYNEQFFGPGTRLTVL.